These 15 T cell receptor beta chains originate from one sample sequenced in a study of blood T cell repertoires in COVID-19. TCRdb keeps only in-frame clones here, not all; method: immunoSEQ multiplex PCR. The repertoire holds 70,000 or so clones, with around 78% as singletons. The specimen was peripheral blood. Receptors were obtained from a human donor in a cohort sampled during active COVID-19.

This clone was seen only once. This chain joins TRBV29-1 and TRBJ2-7, with D tentatively TRBD2 (5 bases). The CDR3 covers 14 residues. From germline, CDR1 is SQVTM and CDR2 ANQGSEA. The germline V and J ends were trimmed by 0 bases and 9 bases, with 18 bases remaining between them. Here the CDR3 reads CSVEDSAGGFWQYF. Here the CDR3 DNA reads TGCAGCGTTGAAGACTCCGCCGGAGGTTTCTGGCAGTACTTC.

This clone appeared a few times. CDR3 in DNA: TGCGCCAGCAGACCTACAGGGGGGCAAGAGACCCAGTACTTC. Translation gives CASRPTGGQETQYF. The chain carries TRBV5-1 and TRBJ2-5, with 8 bases aligning to TRBD1. This CDR3 contains 14 residues. J was trimmed by 2 bases and V by 5 bases; bases with no gene match: 5. Germline assignment: CDR1 SGHRS and CDR2 YFSETQ.

V usage is TRBV6-5 and J usage is TRBJ2-2, with 7 bases aligning to TRBD1. Germline V lookup: CDR1 MNHEY, CDR2 SVGAGI. V shed 8 bases and J 0 bases; nucleotides not matched to a gene: 6. The CDR3 consists of 15 residues. The chain's CDR3 is CASSRTGANTGELFF. The CDR3 bases are TGTGCCAGCTCCCGGACAGGAGCGAACACCGGGGAGCTGTTTTTT.

The CDR3 sequence is CASSMDSLGVSGANVLTF. CDR3 bases: TGTGCCAGTAGTATGGATAGTTTAGGGGTATCGGGGGCCAACGTCCTGACTTTC. The V gene is TRBV19, the J gene TRBJ2-6, with a tentative D call TRBD1 (5 bases). The CDR3 sequence is 18 residues long. Germline CDR1 LNHDA, CDR2 SQIVND (reference sequence). Trimming took 3 bases from V and 4 from J, leaving 19 bases between them.

The genes are TRBV6-2 or TRBV6-3 and TRBJ1-4; TRBD1 aligns across 9 bases. CDR1 and CDR2 (germline): MNHEY, SVGEGT. Losses at the gene ends were 0 bases for V and 0 bases for J; bases not matched to a gene: 2. This CDR3 contains 17 residues. The chain's CDR3 is CASSYSDRGSTNEKLFF. In DNA form, the CDR3 reads TGTGCCAGCAGTTACTCGGACAGGGGATCAACTAATGAAAAACTGTTTTTT.

This chain links TRBV28 with TRBJ2-7; a possible D gene is TRBD2 (5 bases). The length of the CDR3 is 13 residues. Deletions cut 2 bases from V and 6 bases from J, with 11 bases between. Germline CDR1 reads MDHEN; CDR2 reads SYDVKM. CDR3 DNA: TGTGCCAGCAGTTTAGATTCCGAGGGCGAGCAGTACTTC. Translated: CASSLDSEGEQYF. The whole variable domain, filled in from reference TRBV28 and TRBJ2-7, reads DVKVTQSSRYLVKRTGEKVFLECVQDMDHENMFWYRQDPGLGLRLIYFSYDVKMKEKGDIPEGYSVSREKKERFSLILESASTNQTSMYLCASSLDSEGEQYFGPGTRLTVT.

This chain uses TRBV4-1 with TRBJ1-1; D uncertain. Germline V lookup: CDR1 MGHRA, CDR2 YSYEKL. The ends were cut back, 0 bases at V and 4 bases at J, with 9 bases in the middle. There are 14 residues in the CDR3. The CDR3 DNA sequence: TGCGCCAGCAGCCAAGATCCGGTAGTCACTGAAGCTTTCTTT. Protein product: CASSQDPVVTEAFF.

This chain connects TRBV5-1 to TRBJ2-4; D perhaps matches TRBD1 (5 bases). CDR3 length equals 14 residues. Per germline, CDR1 SGHRS and CDR2 YFSETQ. V was shortened by 2 bases and J by 8 bases, with 14 bases between the two germline ends. The CDR3: CASSFRDGKDIQYF. The DNA for the CDR3 is TGCGCCAGCAGCTTCAGGGATGGAAAGGACATTCAGTACTTC.

This clone has a handful of counts. V and J are TRBV2 and TRBJ2-7; a possible D gene is TRBD1 (5 bases). V was cut by 4 bases and J by 2 bases, with 15 bases left in between. CDR3 length equals 15 residues. The germline V gene has CDR1 SNHLY and CDR2 FYNNEI. CDR3 in DNA: TGTGCCAGCAGTGTAGGACAAGGAACAGCCTACGAGCAGTACTTC. Translating it yields CASSVGQGTAYEQYF.

V usage is TRBV30 and J usage is TRBJ2-7; TRBD2 might be the D (7 bases). V was trimmed by 4 bases and J by 0 bases, leaving 16 bases between them. Germline V gene data show CDR1 as GTSNPN and CDR2 as SVGIG (reference sequence). The length of the CDR3 is 15 residues. Here the CDR3 DNA reads TGTGCCTGGACCAAAGGGAGGGGGAGCTCCTACGAGCAGTACTTC. It is translated as CAWTKGRGSSYEQYF. Together with reference TRBV30 and TRBJ2-7, the CDR3 gives the full variable domain: SQTIHQWPATLVQPVGSPLSLECTVEGTSNPNLYWYRQAAGRGLQLLFYSVGIGQISSEVPQNLSASRPQDRQFILSSKKLLLSDSGFYLCAWTKGRGSSYEQYFGPGTRLTVT.

The gene calls are TRBV3-1 (or the pseudogene TRBV3-2) and TRBJ2-1; 7 nucleotides align to TRBD2. The CDR3 runs to 15 residues. Losses at the gene ends were 3 bases for V and 2 bases for J; bases not matched to a gene: 4. Germline CDR1 reads LGHDT; CDR2 reads YNNKEL (reference sequence). The CDR3 DNA is TGTGCCAGCAGCCATGCCGGGACTACCTACAATGAGCAGTTCTTC. This codes for CASSHAGTTYNEQFF.

Here the CDR3 DNA reads TGCGCCAGCAGCGCCATAAAAACAGAAATCTATGGCTACACCTTC. Residues: CASSAIKTEIYGYTF. This chain connects TRBV10-2 to TRBJ1-2; no clear D gene. V lost 6 bases and J lost 4, with 18 bases in between. The CDR3 runs to 15 residues. Germline V gene data show CDR1 as WSHSY and CDR2 as SAAADI.

This chain joins TRBV5-1 and TRBJ1-5; TRBD1 matches at 9 bases. CDR3 size: 14 residues. Germline assignment: CDR1 SGHRS and CDR2 YFSETQ. The junction had 6 bases not matched to a gene; V was cut back by 5 bases and J by 6 bases. CDR3 residues: CASRPGTGFQPQHF. The CDR3 DNA reads TGCGCCAGCAGGCCCGGGACAGGGTTTCAGCCCCAGCATTTT.

CDR3 residues: CASSSLEADTQYF. The DNA of the CDR3 is TGCGCCAGCAGCTCACTAGAAGCAGATACGCAGTATTTT. The rearrangement joins TRBV5-1 to TRBJ2-3; a possible D gene is TRBD2 (5 bases). With 3 bases removed from V and 4 bases from J, the gap between germline ends came to 9 bases. Per the germline V gene, CDR1 is SGHRS and CDR2 is YFSETQ. The CDR3 is 13 residues long.

The chain recombines TRBV11-2 with TRBJ2-2; 7 bases are shared with TRBD1. CDR1 and CDR2 (germline): SGHAT, FQNNGV. The CDR3 has 15 amino acids. The ends lost 6 bases at V and 6 bases at J; junction bases unmatched: 10. DNA of the CDR3: TGTGCCAGCAGACGAACAGGGGTGGTTTCCGGGGAGCTGTTTTTT. Translating it yields CASRRTGVVSGELFF.